What follows are 6 T cell receptor beta chains derived from one specimen sequenced in a study of T cell repertoires in cytomegalovirus infection. Each CDR3 protein gets one entry after TCRdb re-called the reads with MiXCR. The table has approximately 100,000 distinct CDR3 sequences, 25% to 35% seen once. Their antigens are not known. Sequencing was performed on CD8+ T cells from cultured PBMCs, taken from culture after CMV antigen stimulation. The receptors were sampled from a human donor in good health (CMV status not recorded). Some clones in this sample may be carry-over from other donors' samples.

This clonotype was recorded a few times. Written as DNA, the CDR3 is TGTGCCAGCAGCCTGGACAGGGACACCGGGGAGCTGTTTTTT. Translating gives CASSLDRDTGELFF. J is TRBJ2-2 and V is TRBV27, with 8 bases fitting TRBD1. This CDR3 has 14 residues. Germline-derived CDR1 and CDR2 are MNHEY and SMNVEV (reference sequence). V was pared by 6 bases and J by 3 bases, with 3 bases of the junction left unmatched.

This clonotype came up many times. CDR3 nucleotides: TGTGCCAGCAGTGAATATGTGACTAGCGGGGGGGAGACCCAGTACTTC. Residues: CASSEYVTSGGETQYF. This chain joins TRBV2 and TRBJ2-5; 13 bases map to TRBD2. CDR3 size: 16 residues. Germline assignment: CDR1 SNHLY and CDR2 FYNNEI. V dropped 2 bases and J dropped 5; count of bases not matched to a gene: 5.

This clonotype has at least ten counts. The chain carries TRBV7-9 and TRBJ2-7, with D hard to call. CDR1 and CDR2 from the germline V gene are SEHNR and FQNEAQ (reference sequence). The CDR3 length is 14 residues. V was trimmed by 8 bases and J by 0 bases, leaving 14 bases between them. CDR3 sequence (DNA): TGTGCCAGCGCCCGAGGCGGCCTCTCCTACGAGCAGTACTTC. It yields the protein CASARGGLSYEQYF.

This chain uses TRBV7-9 with TRBJ1-1, with D tentatively TRBD1 (5 bases). Germline-derived CDR1 and CDR2 are SEHNR and FQNEAQ (reference sequence). This CDR3 region has 14 residues. Trimming removed 7 bases at V and 4 bases at J, with 16 bases between. The CDR3 DNA reads as TGTGCCAGCATCGAATCGGGGGGAGGCACTGAAGCTTTCTTT. Its translation is CASIESGGGTEAFF.

This clonotype was counted a few times. The chain uses TRBV6-5 and TRBJ2-2, with 10 positions matching TRBD2. The CDR3 extends over 16 amino acids. Losses at the gene ends were 5 bases for V and 5 bases for J; bases not matched to a gene: 8. The V gene's germline CDR1 is MNHEY and CDR2 SVGAGI. The CDR3 bases are TGTGCCAGCAGTCTTAGCGGGGGGCTGGGAACCGGGGAGCTGTTTTTT. This encodes CASSLSGGLGTGELFF.

In its sample, this clonotype was seen a few times. The gene calls are TRBV27 and TRBJ1-3; TRBD1 is a possible D gene (5 bases). Germline V CDR1 and CDR2: MNHEY, SMNVEV (reference sequence). Trimming stripped 3 bases from V and 0 bases from J, with 9 bases between. The CDR3 extends over 15 amino acids. The CDR3, as DNA: TGTGCCAGCAGTTTTACCGGGGGCTCTGGAAACACCATATATTTT. It encodes CASSFTGGSGNTIYF.